This record covers a single T cell receptor beta chain. Its target is not known. The data originate from a study of cytomegalovirus exposure and HLA in healthy donors. Use of 60 Vbeta and 13 Jbeta primers characterized the PCR. As originally analysed: A follow-up analysis tallied 86 million or so unique TCR beta chains, roughly 11 million shared. Generated by immunoSEQ multiplex PCR, the TCRdb table keeps only in-frame clones and is missing some. From that table come the V and J calls and clone size; the DNA was used to work out D and trimming. The sample lists nearly 200,000 clones; 82% were seen once. The study, taken as a whole, reports: Follow-up analysis later connected one missense variant in DCLRE1C with trimming of TCR beta V- and J-genes.

This CDR3 has 14 amino acids. Germline lookup yields CDR1 MNHEY and CDR2 SVGAGI. V was trimmed by 2 bases and J by 10 bases, leaving 15 bases between them. The chain couples TRBV6-5 to TRBJ2-1; D might be TRBD1 (6 bases). The sample taken for sequencing was PBMCs. The clonotype originates from a woman aged 50 to 60 in good health and CMV-seropositive. The CDR3 is CASSYDGSDREQFF. The CDR3 nucleotides are TGTGCCAGCAGTTACGATGGTAGCGACAGGGAGCAGTTCTTC.